Listed below are T cell receptor beta chains from one sample, sequenced in a study of cytomegalovirus exposure and HLA in healthy donors. Libraries were prepared by immunoSEQ multiplex PCR; TCRdb keeps only in-frame clonotypes and omits some of them. The sample carries about 200,000 clones, 87% recorded once. The sequencing sample was made of PBMCs. Source of these receptors: a man younger than 40 in good health and CMV-seronegative. CDR3s include the opening cysteine and the closing phenylalanine or tryptophan. A D gene is named only where the DNA matches it firmly. Not all rows give a size; the values are once, few, many and, for expanded clones, a class.

- | 15 | TRBJ2-4 | TRBV7-8 | - | TGTGCCAGCAGCTTCCGGTCGAGGAGCCTAGACATTCAGTACTTC | CASSFRSRSLDIQYF
- | 12 | TRBJ2-5 | TRBV6-6 | - | TGTGCCAGCAGCCCCGGCGGGGAGACCCAGTACTTC | CASSPGGETQYF
once | 15 | TRBJ2-5 | TRBV5-1 | TRBD2 | TGCGCCAGCAGCTTGACGGCTAGCGGACAAGAGACCCAGTACTTC | CASSLTASGQETQYF
once | 15 | TRBJ1-2 | TRBV2 | - | TGTGCCAGCAGGGCAACGACGACAGGTTACCGGGGCTACACCTTC | CASRATTTGYRGYTF
once | 15 | TRBJ2-7 | TRBV7-9 | - | TGTGCCAGCAGCCCCGGGACGGCGGAGGGATACGAGCAGTACTTC | CASSPGTAEGYEQYF
- | 11 | TRBJ2-5 | TRBV2 | - | TGTGCCAGCAGCCCCGGGGGTACCCAGTACTTC | CASSPGGTQYF
- | 15 | TRBJ2-2 | TRBV5-4 | TRBD2 | TGTGCCAGCAGCCGGACTAGCGGGGGCACCGGGGAGCTGTTTTTT | CASSRTSGGTGELFF
- | 12 | TRBJ1-2 | TRBV29-1 | TRBD1 | TGCAGCGTCCAGGGGGCGCGGCATGGCTACACCTTC | CSVQGARHGYTF
- | 13 | TRBJ2-7 | TRBV6-5 | - | TGTGCCAGCAGTAGGGACAAGGCCTACGAGCAGTACTTC | CASSRDKAYEQYF
- | 17 | TRBJ2-7 | TRBV21-1 | - | TGTGCCAGCAGCAAAAGGGGCAATCCTAGCGGGAGTGACGAGCAGTACTTC | CASSKRGNPSGSDEQYF
- | 19 | TRBJ2-6 | TRBV7-9 | TRBD1 | TGTGCCAGCAGCCCCACAGGGGGCCCACTCTTCTCTGGGGCCAACGTCCTGACTTTC | CASSPTGGPLFSGANVLTF
once | 13 | TRBJ1-4 | TRBV7-9 | - | TGTGCCAGCGGTACATCGGAGAATGAAAAACTGTTTTTT | CASGTSENEKLFF
few | 21 | TRBJ2-3 | TRBV10-3 | TRBD1 | TGTGCCATCAGTGAGCCCTCCCGGAACAGGGGGCGAAATACACGCACAGATACGCAGTATTTT | CAISEPSRNRGRNTRTDTQYF
- | 15 | TRBJ2-1 | TRBV2 | TRBD1 | TGTGCCAGGGACCCCGGGACAGGGGGCTGGGGTGAGCAGTTCTTC | CARDPGTGGWGEQFF
- | 14 | TRBJ2-2 | TRBV5-1 | - | TGCGCCAGCAGCCCGAGAGCGAACACCGGGGAGCTGTTTTTT | CASSPRANTGELFF
- | 13 | TRBJ2-5 | TRBV29-1 | - | TGCAGCGTTGTCGTCATGGCAGGGGAGACCCAGTACTTC | CSVVVMAGETQYF
- | 13 | TRBJ1-2 | TRBV7-2 | - | TGTGCCAGCAGCTTAGGGGGAGGCTATGGCTACACCTTC | CASSLGGGYGYTF
- | 14 | TRBJ2-5 | TRBV28 | TRBD1 | TGTGCCAGCAAGCCGGACAGGGTCGGAGAGACCCAGTACTTC | CASKPDRVGETQYF
- | 14 | TRBJ1-4 | TRBV5-1 | - | TGCGCCAGCAGCCCCGGACAGAGGGGGGAAAAACTGTTTTTT | CASSPGQRGEKLFF
- | 17 | TRBJ2-5 | TRBV7-9 | TRBD2 | TGTGCCAGCAGAGGGGGGGCTAGCGGGAGGATGGGAGAGACCCAGTACTTC | CASRGGASGRMGETQYF
- | 14 | TRBJ2-1 | TRBV7-9 | - | TGTGCCAGCAGCCGGGACACAAATTGGTGGGAGCAGTTCTTC | CASSRDTNWWEQFF
- | 15 | TRBJ2-1 | TRBV11-2 | TRBD1 | TGTGCCAGCAGACACCGGGGACAGGGGGATAATGAGCAGTTCTTC | CASRHRGQGDNEQFF
- | 13 | TRBJ2-7 | TRBV27 | - | TGTGCCAGCAGCCCAGGACAGTGGGGCGAGCAGTACTTC | CASSPGQWGEQYF
- | 17 | TRBJ2-6 | TRBV6-4 | TRBD2 | TGTGCCCCTAGAGGCGGGGGATCAAGCTCTGGGGCCAACGTCCTGACTTTC | CAPRGGGSSSGANVLTF
- | 14 | TRBJ2-2 | TRBV27 | TRBD1 | TGTGCCAGCAGTTACCAGGGGGTGACCGGGGAGCTGTTTTTT | CASSYQGVTGELFF
- | 14 | TRBJ1-3 | TRBV21-1 | - | TGTGCCAGCATGGACAGGTCCTCCTGGGAGACCATATATTTT | CASMDRSSWETIYF
- | 14 | TRBJ2-1 | TRBV28 | - | TGTGCCAGCAGTTTATTAATCGAGGGAAACGAGCAGTTCTTC | CASSLLIEGNEQFF
- | 14 | TRBJ2-7 | TRBV28 | TRBD2 | TGTGCCAGCAGTTTACTAGCGGGAGTCCACGAGCAGTACTTC | CASSLLAGVHEQYF
- | 15 | TRBJ2-5 | TRBV13 | TRBD1 | TGTGCCAGCAGCTCGTACAGGGGCTCTGCCGAGACCCAGTACTTC | CASSSYRGSAETQYF
- | 18 | TRBJ2-2 | TRBV2 | TRBD2 | TGTGCCAGCAGTGAATGGCTAGCGGGGGAAGGGTACACCGGGGAGCTGTTTTTT | CASSEWLAGEGYTGELFF
- | 14 | TRBJ2-7 | TRBV6-5 | - | TGTGCCAGCAGTTACCGGAGATTCGGTTACGAGCAGTACTTC | CASSYRRFGYEQYF
- | 16 | TRBJ1-4 | TRBV28 | TRBD1 | TGTGCCAGCAGTCGAATGGGACAGGCCGGAAGTGAAAAACTGTTTTTT | CASSRMGQAGSEKLFF
- | 13 | TRBJ1-2 | TRBV29-1 | TRBD1 | TGCAGCCTTTGGACAGGGGACATCTATGGCTACACCTTC | CSLWTGDIYGYTF
- | 17 | TRBJ2-1 | TRBV7-2 | TRBD1 | TGTGCCAGCAGCCTTAGATCCGGGACAGGGACCTACAATGAGCAGTTCTTC | CASSLRSGTGTYNEQFF
- | 13 | TRBJ2-1 | TRBV5-1 | TRBD1 | TGCGCCAGCAGCTTACAGGGGCTCGATGAGCAGTTCTTC | CASSLQGLDEQFF
few | 12 | TRBJ1-1 | TRBV4-1 | - | TGCGCCAGCAGCCTAACAGAGACTGAAGCTTTCTTT | CASSLTETEAFF
- | 11 | TRBJ1-4 | TRBV28 | - | TGTGCCACCCGAGGGTGGGAAAAACTGTTTTTT | CATRGWEKLFF
- | 14 | TRBJ2-2 | TRBV7-2 | - | TGTGCCAGCAGCCCTCAGGTGAACACCGGGGAGCTGTTTTTT | CASSPQVNTGELFF
- | 13 | TRBJ1-3 | TRBV2 | - | TGTGCCAGCGAGGACAGTTTTGAAAACACCATATATTTT | CASEDSFENTIYF
- | 14 | TRBJ1-1 | TRBV5-1 | TRBD1 | TGCGCCAGCAGTCCTGGACAGGGCGACACTGAAGCTTTCTTT | CASSPGQGDTEAFF
- | 12 | TRBJ1-1 | TRBV28 | - | TGTGCCAGCAGTTTCAGCGACACTGAAGCTTTCTTT | CASSFSDTEAFF
- | 15 | TRBJ1-4 | TRBV10-3 | TRBD1 | TGTGCCATAGCGACAGGGGGTGCAACTAATGAAAAACTGTTTTTT | CAIATGGATNEKLFF
- | 15 | TRBJ2-5 | TRBV28 | - | TGTGCCAGCAGGACCTCGGTGGAGCTTCAAGAGACCCAGTACTTC | CASRTSVELQETQYF
- | 13 | TRBJ2-1 | TRBV7-7 | TRBD2 | TGTGCTAGCAGCGCCGGACTAGTAGATGAGCAGTTCTTC | CASSAGLVDEQFF
- | 15 | TRBJ2-7 | TRBV10-1 | - | TGCGCCAGCAGTGAAGAGGGGACATGGGTGGACGAGCAGTACTTC | CASSEEGTWVDEQYF
- | 15 | TRBJ2-1 | TRBV25-1 | TRBD2 | TGTGCCAGCAGTACCGGGACTAGCGGAGACAATGAGCAGTTCTTC | CASSTGTSGDNEQFF
few | 15 | TRBJ2-1 | TRBV6-1 | TRBD1 | TGTGCCAGCAGTGAACAGGTGACAGGGATCAATGAGCAGTTCTTC | CASSEQVTGINEQFF
- | 17 | TRBJ2-3 | TRBV7-9 | TRBD2 | TGTGCCAGCAGCCTCTCCTTGGCGGGAGGGAGCACAGATACGCAGTATTTT | CASSLSLAGGSTDTQYF
- | 13 | TRBJ2-7 | TRBV6-1 | TRBD1 | TGTGCCAGCGGCCGGGACAGGTCCTACGAGCAGTACTTC | CASGRDRSYEQYF
- | 15 | TRBJ2-1 | TRBV6-4 | TRBD2 | TGTACCAGCAGTGAGGGGGCGGGAGGGCCCAATGAGCAGTTCTTC | CTSSEGAGGPNEQFF
- | 15 | TRBJ2-3 | TRBV5-1 | TRBD1 | TGCGCCAGCAGCTCGGGACAGGGGGTGATAGATACGCAGTATTTT | CASSSGQGVIDTQYF
- | 16 | TRBJ1-4 | TRBV11-2 | TRBD1 | TGTGCCAGCAGCCACTTACAGACAGGGCGTAATGAAAAACTGTTTTTT | CASSHLQTGRNEKLFF
- | 13 | TRBJ2-1 | TRBV2 | - | TGTGCCAGCAGCGTAGGACTATTAAATGAGCAGTTCTTC | CASSVGLLNEQFF
- | 15 | TRBJ2-2 | TRBV10-1 | TRBD2 | TGCGCCATCCTAGGGCTAGCGGGAGACACCGGGGAGCTGTTTTTT | CAILGLAGDTGELFF
once | 15 | TRBJ2-7 | TRBV5-5 | - | TGTGCCAGCAGCTTGTGGGCAGAGCCGGGGTACGAGCAGTACTTC | CASSLWAEPGYEQYF
- | 13 | TRBJ1-5 | TRBV27 | - | TGTGCCAGCAGCCTTCAGGGTAATCAGCCCCAGCATTTT | CASSLQGNQPQHF
- | 14 | TRBJ1-1 | TRBV6-6 | TRBD1 | TGTGCCAGCAGTTACGGGCAGGGGGGCACTGAAGCTTTCTTT | CASSYGQGGTEAFF
- | 15 | TRBJ1-2 | TRBV2 | - | TGTGCCAGCAGTGAAAGTAGCGATACTAACTATGGCTACACCTTC | CASSESSDTNYGYTF
once | 19 | TRBJ2-7 | TRBV27 | TRBD2 | TGTGCCAGCAGTTCCGCAGGGTTAAGACTAGCGGGAGTTGGCTACGAGCAGTACTTC | CASSSAGLRLAGVGYEQYF